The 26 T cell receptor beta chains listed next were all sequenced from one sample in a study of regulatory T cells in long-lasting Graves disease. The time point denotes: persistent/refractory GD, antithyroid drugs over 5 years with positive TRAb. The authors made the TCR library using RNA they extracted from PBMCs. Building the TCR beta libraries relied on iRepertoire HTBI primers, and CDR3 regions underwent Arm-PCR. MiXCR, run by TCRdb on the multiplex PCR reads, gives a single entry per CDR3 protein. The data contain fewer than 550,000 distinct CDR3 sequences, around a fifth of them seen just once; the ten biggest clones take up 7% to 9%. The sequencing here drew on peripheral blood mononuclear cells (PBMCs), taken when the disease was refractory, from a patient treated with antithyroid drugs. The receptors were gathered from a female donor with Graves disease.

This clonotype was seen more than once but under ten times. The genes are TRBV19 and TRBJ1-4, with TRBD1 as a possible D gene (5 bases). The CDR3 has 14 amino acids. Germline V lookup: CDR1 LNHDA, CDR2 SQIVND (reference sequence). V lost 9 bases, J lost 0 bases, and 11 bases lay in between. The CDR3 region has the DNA TGTGCCAGCCGGGACGGATCAACTAATGAAAAACTGTTTTTT. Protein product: CASRDGSTNEKLFF.

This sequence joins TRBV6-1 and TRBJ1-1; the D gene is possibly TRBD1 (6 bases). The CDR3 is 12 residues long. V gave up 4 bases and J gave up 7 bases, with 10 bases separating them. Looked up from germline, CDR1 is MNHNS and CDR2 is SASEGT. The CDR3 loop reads CASSGGQREAFF. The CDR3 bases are TGTGCCAGCAGTGGTGGACAGCGTGAAGCTTTCTTT.

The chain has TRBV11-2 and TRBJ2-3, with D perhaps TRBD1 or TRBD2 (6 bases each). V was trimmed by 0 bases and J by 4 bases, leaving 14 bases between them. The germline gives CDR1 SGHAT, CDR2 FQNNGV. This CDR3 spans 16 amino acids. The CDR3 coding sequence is TGTGCCAGCAGCTTAGATACGGGGGCGAGCTCAGATACGCAGTATTTT. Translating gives CASSLDTGASSDTQYF.

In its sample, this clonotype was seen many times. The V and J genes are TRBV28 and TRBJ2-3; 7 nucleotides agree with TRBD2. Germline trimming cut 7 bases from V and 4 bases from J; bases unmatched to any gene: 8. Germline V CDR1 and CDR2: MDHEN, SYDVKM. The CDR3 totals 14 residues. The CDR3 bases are TGTGCCAGCACGTGGGCGGGAGTACCAGATACGCAGTATTTT. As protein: CASTWAGVPDTQYF. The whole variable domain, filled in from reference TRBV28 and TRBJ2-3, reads DVKVTQSSRYLVKRTGEKVFLECVQDMDHENMFWYRQDPGLGLRLIYFSYDVKMKEKGDIPEGYSVSREKKERFSLILESASTNQTSMYLCASTWAGVPDTQYFGPGTRLTVL.

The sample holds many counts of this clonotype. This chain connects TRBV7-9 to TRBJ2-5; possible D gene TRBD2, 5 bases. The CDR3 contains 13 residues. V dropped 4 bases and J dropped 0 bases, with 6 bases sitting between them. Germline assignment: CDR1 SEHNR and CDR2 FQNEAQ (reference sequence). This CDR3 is CASSSSHQETQYF. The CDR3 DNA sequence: TGTGCCAGCAGCTCTAGCCACCAAGAGACCCAGTACTTC.

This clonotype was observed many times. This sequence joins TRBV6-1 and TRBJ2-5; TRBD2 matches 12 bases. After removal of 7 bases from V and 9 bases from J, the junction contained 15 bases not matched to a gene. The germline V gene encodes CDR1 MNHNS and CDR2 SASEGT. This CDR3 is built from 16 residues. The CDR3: CASINGLAGPKGAQYF. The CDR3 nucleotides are TGTGCCAGCATCAATGGACTAGCGGGGCCAAAAGGGGCCCAGTACTTC.

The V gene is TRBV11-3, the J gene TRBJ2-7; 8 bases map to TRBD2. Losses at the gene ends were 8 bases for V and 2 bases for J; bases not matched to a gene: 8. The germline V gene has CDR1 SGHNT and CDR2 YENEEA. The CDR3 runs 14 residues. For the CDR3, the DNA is TGTGCCAGCGAGCCTAGCGGGTTGACCTACGAGCAGTACTTC. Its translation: CASEPSGLTYEQYF.

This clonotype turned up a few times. The DNA of the CDR3 is TGCGCCAGCGGAACGGTTGGAGCGGGTGGAAACACCATATATTTT. It translates to CASGTVGAGGNTIYF. The chain links TRBV4-1 to TRBJ1-3, with no clear D. Germline CDR1 is MGHRA and CDR2 is YSYEKL. The V and J ends lost 8 bases and 3 bases respectively, with 17 bases between them. The CDR3 runs 15 residues.

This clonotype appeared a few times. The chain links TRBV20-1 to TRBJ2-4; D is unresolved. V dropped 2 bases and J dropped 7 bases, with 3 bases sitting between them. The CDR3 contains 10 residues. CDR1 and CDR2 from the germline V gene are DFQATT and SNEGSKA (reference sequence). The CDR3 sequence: CSARFNIQYF. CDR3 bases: TGCAGTGCTAGATTTAACATTCAGTACTTC.

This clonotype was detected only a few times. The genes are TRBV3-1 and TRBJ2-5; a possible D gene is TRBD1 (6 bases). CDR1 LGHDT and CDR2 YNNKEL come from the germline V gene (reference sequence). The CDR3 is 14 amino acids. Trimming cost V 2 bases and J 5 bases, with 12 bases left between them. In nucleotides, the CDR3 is TGTGCCAGCAGCCAACGCTCAGGGGAGGAGACCCAGTACTTC. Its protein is CASSQRSGEETQYF.

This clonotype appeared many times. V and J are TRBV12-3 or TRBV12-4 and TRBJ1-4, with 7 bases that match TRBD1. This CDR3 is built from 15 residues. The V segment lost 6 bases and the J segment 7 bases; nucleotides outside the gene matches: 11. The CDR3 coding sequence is TGTGCCAGCAGCTACGCCCTCCGGGACAGTGAAAAACTGTTTTTT. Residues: CASSYALRDSEKLFF.

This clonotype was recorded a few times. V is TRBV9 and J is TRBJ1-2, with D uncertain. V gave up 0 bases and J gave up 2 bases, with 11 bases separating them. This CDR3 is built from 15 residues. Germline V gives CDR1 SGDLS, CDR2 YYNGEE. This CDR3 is CASSVDGRPNYGYTF. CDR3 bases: TGTGCCAGCAGCGTAGATGGCCGCCCGAACTATGGCTACACCTTC.

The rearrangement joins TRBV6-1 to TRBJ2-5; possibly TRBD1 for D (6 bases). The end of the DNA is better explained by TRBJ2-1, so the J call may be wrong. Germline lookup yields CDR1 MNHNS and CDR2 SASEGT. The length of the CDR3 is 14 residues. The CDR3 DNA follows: TGTGCCAGCCGATCCCAGGGACAATACAATGAGCAGTTCTTC. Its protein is CASRSQGQYNEQFF.

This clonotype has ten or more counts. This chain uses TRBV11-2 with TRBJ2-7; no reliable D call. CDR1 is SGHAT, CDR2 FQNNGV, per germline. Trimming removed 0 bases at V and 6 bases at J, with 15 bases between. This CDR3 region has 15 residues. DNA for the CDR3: TGTGCCAGCAGCTTAGATCATGGGGTTTCGGGCGAGCAGTACTTC. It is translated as CASSLDHGVSGEQYF.

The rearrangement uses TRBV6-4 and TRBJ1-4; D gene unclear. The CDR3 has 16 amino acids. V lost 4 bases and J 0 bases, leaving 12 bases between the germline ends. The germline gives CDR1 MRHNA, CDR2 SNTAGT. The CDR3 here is CASSAAGLSTNEKLFF. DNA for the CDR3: TGTGCCAGCAGTGCGGCAGGTTTATCAACTAATGAAAAACTGTTTTTT.

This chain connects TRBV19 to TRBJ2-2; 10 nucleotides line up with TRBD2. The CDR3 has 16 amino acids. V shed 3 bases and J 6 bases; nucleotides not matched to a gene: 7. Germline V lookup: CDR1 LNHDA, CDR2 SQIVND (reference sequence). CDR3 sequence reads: CASSIPSSGSSGELFF. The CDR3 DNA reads TGTGCCAGTAGTATCCCTTCTAGCGGGAGTTCCGGGGAGCTGTTTTTT.

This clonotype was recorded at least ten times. CDR3: CASSWVGDPQETQYF. In DNA form, the CDR3 reads TGTGCCAGCAGCTGGGTCGGGGATCCCCAAGAGACCCAGTACTTC. V is TRBV7-2 and J is TRBJ2-5, with a tentative D call TRBD2 (5 bases). CDR1 is SGHTA and CDR2 is FQGNSA in the germline V gene. V was clipped by 4 bases and J by 1 base, with 13 bases between them. This CDR3 is built from 15 residues.

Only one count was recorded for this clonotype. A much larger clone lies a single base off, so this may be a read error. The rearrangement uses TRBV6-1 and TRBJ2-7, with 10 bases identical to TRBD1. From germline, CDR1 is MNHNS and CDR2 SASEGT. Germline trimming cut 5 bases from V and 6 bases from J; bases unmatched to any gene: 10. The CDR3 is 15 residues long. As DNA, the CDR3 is TGTGCCAGCAGTCCGGTGGGGACAGGGGCCTGCGAGCAGTACTTC. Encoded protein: CASSPVGTGACEQYF.

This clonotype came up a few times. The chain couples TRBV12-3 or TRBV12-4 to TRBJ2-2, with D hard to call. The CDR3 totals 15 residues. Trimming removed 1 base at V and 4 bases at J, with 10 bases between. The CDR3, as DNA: TGTGCCAGCAGTTTAGGGCTGGTTAGCACCGGGGAGCTGTTTTTT. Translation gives CASSLGLVSTGELFF.

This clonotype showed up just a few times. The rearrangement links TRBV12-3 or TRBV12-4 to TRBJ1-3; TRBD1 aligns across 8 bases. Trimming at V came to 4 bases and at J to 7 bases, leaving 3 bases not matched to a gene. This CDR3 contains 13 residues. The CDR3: CASSSHRGNTIYF. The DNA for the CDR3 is TGTGCCAGCAGTTCCCACAGGGGGAACACCATATATTTT.

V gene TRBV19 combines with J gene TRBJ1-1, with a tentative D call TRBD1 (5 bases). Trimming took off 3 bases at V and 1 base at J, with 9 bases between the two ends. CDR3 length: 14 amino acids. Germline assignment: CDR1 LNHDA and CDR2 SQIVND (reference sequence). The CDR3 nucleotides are TGTGCCAGTAGTATCGGGACGGGGAACACTGAAGCTTTCTTT. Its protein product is CASSIGTGNTEAFF. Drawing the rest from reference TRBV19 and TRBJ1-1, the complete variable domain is DGGITQSPKYLFRKEGQNVTLSCEQNLNHDAMYWYRQDPGQGLRLIYYSQIVNDFQKGDIAEGYSVSREKKESFPLTVTSAQKNPTAFYLCASSIGTGNTEAFFGQGTRLTVV.

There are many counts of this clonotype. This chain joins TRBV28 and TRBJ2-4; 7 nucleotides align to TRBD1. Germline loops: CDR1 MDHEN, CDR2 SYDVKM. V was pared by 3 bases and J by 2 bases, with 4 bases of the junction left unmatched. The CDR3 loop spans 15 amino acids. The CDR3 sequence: CASSLGTETKNIQYF. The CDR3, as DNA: TGTGCCAGCAGTTTGGGGACAGAGACCAAAAACATTCAGTACTTC. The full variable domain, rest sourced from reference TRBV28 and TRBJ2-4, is DVKVTQSSRYLVKRTGEKVFLECVQDMDHENMFWYRQDPGLGLRLIYFSYDVKMKEKGDIPEGYSVSREKKERFSLILESASTNQTSMYLCASSLGTETKNIQYFGAGTRLSVL.

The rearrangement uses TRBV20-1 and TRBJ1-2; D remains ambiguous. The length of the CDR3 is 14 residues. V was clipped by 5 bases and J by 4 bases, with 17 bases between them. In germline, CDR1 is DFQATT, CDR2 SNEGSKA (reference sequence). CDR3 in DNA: TGCAGTGCTTCAGACCGACTGCTGACCTATGGCTACACCTTC. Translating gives CSASDRLLTYGYTF.

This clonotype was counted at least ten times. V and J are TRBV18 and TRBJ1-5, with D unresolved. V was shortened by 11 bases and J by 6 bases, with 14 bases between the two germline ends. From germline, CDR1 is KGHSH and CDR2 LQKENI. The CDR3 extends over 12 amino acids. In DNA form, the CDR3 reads TGTGCCTCCTCGCCCGGCGGTCAGCCCCAGCATTTT. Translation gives CASSPGGQPQHF.

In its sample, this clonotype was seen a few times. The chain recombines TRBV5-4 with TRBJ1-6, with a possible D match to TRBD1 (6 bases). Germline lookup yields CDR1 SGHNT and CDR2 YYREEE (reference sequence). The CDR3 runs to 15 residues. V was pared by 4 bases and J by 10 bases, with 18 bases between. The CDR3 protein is CASSRADSSGSPLHF. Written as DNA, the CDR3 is TGTGCCAGCAGCCGTGCGGACAGCAGCGGATCACCCCTCCACTTT.

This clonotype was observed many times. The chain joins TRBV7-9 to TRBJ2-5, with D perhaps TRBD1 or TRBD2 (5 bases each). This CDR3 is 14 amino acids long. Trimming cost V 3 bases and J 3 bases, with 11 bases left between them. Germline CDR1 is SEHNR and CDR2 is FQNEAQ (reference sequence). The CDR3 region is CASSFSGTEETQYF. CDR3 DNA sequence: TGTGCCAGCAGCTTTTCCGGGACCGAAGAGACCCAGTACTTC.